A single sample is the source of the 13 T cell receptor beta chains below, sequenced in a study of blood T cell repertoires in COVID-19. Some clones are missing from TCRdb's copy, which holds only in-frame ones; the method was immunoSEQ multiplex PCR. The table records about 88,000 clones, about 88% of them present only once. Input material: peripheral blood. The source of these receptors is a woman over 75 with active COVID-19.

This clone was picked up many times. The chain couples TRBV15 to TRBJ1-2, with TRBD1 identical over 9 bases. The CDR3 runs to 16 residues. Germline lookup yields CDR1 LNHNV and CDR2 YYDKDF (reference sequence). J lost 6 bases, V lost 1 base, and 9 bases had no gene match. In nucleotides, the CDR3 is TGTGCCACCAGCAGAGGAATGGAGGACAGGGGAGATGGCTACACCTTC. Protein product: CATSRGMEDRGDGYTF.

The rearrangement links TRBV28 to TRBJ1-5; 12 nucleotides line up with TRBD1. With V trimmed by 2 bases and J by 7 bases, 3 bases remained unmatched. The CDR3 spans 15 residues. Germline V lookup: CDR1 MDHEN, CDR2 SYDVKM. CDR3 nucleotide sequence: TGTGCCAGCAGTTTAGGGGGACAGGGGGCACAGCCCCAGCATTTT. Translating gives CASSLGGQGAQPQHF.

This clone was observed once. The CDR3 protein is CASKTPSGASYEQYF. CDR3 DNA: TGTGCCAGCAAAACCCCTAGCGGGGCCTCCTACGAGCAGTACTTC. This chain connects TRBV28 to TRBJ2-7, with 9 positions matching TRBD2. This CDR3 comprises 15 residues. Germline V gene data show CDR1 as MDHEN and CDR2 as SYDVKM. V lost 7 bases and J lost 0; bases outside the gene matches: 7. The whole variable domain, filled in from reference TRBV28 and TRBJ2-7, reads DVKVTQSSRYLVKRTGEKVFLECVQDMDHENMFWYRQDPGLGLRLIYFSYDVKMKEKGDIPEGYSVSREKKERFSLILESASTNQTSMYLCASKTPSGASYEQYFGPGTRLTVT.

The chain links TRBV7-3 to TRBJ2-1; TRBD1 agrees at 8 bases. Germline V gene sequence: CDR1 SGHTA, CDR2 FQGTGA. The CDR3 extends over 13 amino acids. V lost 5 bases and J lost 9; bases outside the gene matches: 6. CDR3 sequence: CASSQQGVGEQFF. CDR3 nucleotides: TGTGCCAGCAGCCAACAGGGGGTGGGTGAGCAGTTCTTC.

V is TRBV28 and J is TRBJ2-7; weak D call: TRBD2 (6 bases). Germline V gene lookup returns CDR1 MDHEN and CDR2 SYDVKM. Between the trimmed V and J ends, which lost 5 bases and 1 base, there was a span of 18 bases. The CDR3 length is 16 residues. The CDR3 is CASSDWLGTPSYEQYF. The CDR3 DNA follows: TGTGCCAGCAGTGATTGGTTGGGGACTCCTTCCTACGAGCAGTACTTC.

V gene TRBV11-2 combines with J gene TRBJ2-5; 9 bases align to TRBD2. Germline CDR1 SGHAT, CDR2 FQNNGV. V shed 2 bases and J 4 bases; nucleotides not matched to a gene: 11. The CDR3 is 17 amino acids. The CDR3: CASSLFFGASGTETQYF. The DNA for the CDR3 is TGTGCCAGCAGCTTATTTTTTGGGGCTAGCGGGACAGAGACCCAGTACTTC.

The chain joins TRBV28 to TRBJ1-2; D perhaps matches TRBD1 (5 bases). The germline V gene has CDR1 MDHEN and CDR2 SYDVKM. This CDR3 spans 14 amino acids. V lost 6 bases, J lost 5 bases, and 16 bases lay in between. The CDR3 DNA sequence: TGTGCCAGCAGGACGGGTAGGACACCATATGGCTACACCTTC. Protein product: CASRTGRTPYGYTF.

The V and J genes are TRBV3-1 (or the pseudogene TRBV3-2) and TRBJ2-7; 7 nucleotides agree with TRBD1. The CDR3 has 15 residues. The germline V gene encodes CDR1 LGHDT and CDR2 YNNKEL (reference sequence). V dropped 4 bases and J dropped 4; count of bases not matched to a gene: 10. This CDR3 is CASSRTGTAKYEQYF. In DNA, the CDR3 is TGTGCCAGCAGCCGAACCGGGACAGCGAAATACGAGCAGTACTTC.

V gene TRBV29-1 combines with J gene TRBJ2-7, with 7 bases that match TRBD1. This CDR3 comprises 13 residues. Germline-derived CDR1 and CDR2 are SQVTM and ANQGSEA. Trimming at V came to 4 bases and at J to 1 base, leaving 4 bases not matched to a gene. This CDR3 is CSVGQGVSYEQYF. The CDR3 bases are TGCAGCGTTGGACAGGGCGTTTCCTACGAGCAGTACTTC.

This clone was seen only a few times. V usage is TRBV6-5 and J usage is TRBJ1-1, with D unclear. V was shortened by 10 bases and J by 5 bases, with 20 bases between the two germline ends. Germline V lookup: CDR1 MNHEY, CDR2 SVGAGI. This CDR3 spans 14 amino acids. CDR3 coding DNA: TGTGCCACCCGACAAGCCGGCTCATATACTGAAGCTTTCTTT. Residues: CATRQAGSYTEAFF.

The chain has TRBV5-1 and TRBJ2-1; 7 bases fit TRBD2. The CDR3 contains 14 residues. With V trimmed by 1 base and J by 9 bases, 7 bases remained unmatched. In germline, CDR1 is SGHRS, CDR2 YFSETQ. CDR3 region: CASSLRTSLGEQFF. Written as DNA, the CDR3 is TGCGCCAGCAGCTTGCGGACTAGTCTGGGTGAGCAGTTCTTC.

The V gene is TRBV13, the J gene TRBJ2-5, with 10 bases lining up with TRBD1. V dropped 5 bases and J dropped 3; count of bases not matched to a gene: 9. CDR1 and CDR2 (germline): PRHDT, FYEKMQ (reference sequence). The CDR3 sequence is 16 residues long. The CDR3 loop reads CASSPWTGGSKETQYF. The CDR3 DNA follows: TGTGCCAGCAGCCCCTGGACAGGGGGGTCCAAAGAGACCCAGTACTTC.

The chain links TRBV5-6 to TRBJ2-1, with D perhaps matching TRBD2 (5 bases). The CDR3 spans 12 residues. Germline values: CDR1 SGHDT, CDR2 YYEEEE. V was shortened by 7 bases and J by 7 bases, with 12 bases between the two germline ends. CDR3 region: CASRTSWNEQFF. In nucleotides, the CDR3 is TGTGCCAGCCGGACTTCTTGGAATGAGCAGTTCTTC.